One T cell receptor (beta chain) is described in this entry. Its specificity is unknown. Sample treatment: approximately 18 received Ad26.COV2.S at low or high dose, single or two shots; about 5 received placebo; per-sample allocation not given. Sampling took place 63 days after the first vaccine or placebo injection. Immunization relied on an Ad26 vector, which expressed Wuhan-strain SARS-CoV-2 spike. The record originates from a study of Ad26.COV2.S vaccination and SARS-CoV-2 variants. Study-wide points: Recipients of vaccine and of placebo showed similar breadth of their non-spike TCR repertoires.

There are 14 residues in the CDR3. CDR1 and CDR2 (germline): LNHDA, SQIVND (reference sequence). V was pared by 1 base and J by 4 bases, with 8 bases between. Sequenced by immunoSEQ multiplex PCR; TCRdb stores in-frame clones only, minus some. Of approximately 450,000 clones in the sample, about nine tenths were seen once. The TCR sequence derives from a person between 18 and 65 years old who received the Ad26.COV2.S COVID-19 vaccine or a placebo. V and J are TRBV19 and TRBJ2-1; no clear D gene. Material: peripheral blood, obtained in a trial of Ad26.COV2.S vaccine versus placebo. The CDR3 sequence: CASSIGGRYNEQFF. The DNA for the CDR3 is TGTGCCAGTAGTATAGGGGGAAGATACAATGAGCAGTTCTTC.